These 14 T cell receptor beta chains originate from one sample sequenced in a study of human T cells and chemical hapten exposure. Via MiXCR, TCRdb re-called the RACE reads, giving one row per CDR3 protein. The table includes some 71,000 distinct CDR3 sequences, about a tenth detected once. The time point denotes: patch test 2, 6 weeks after DPC sensitization. Treatment of the sample: therapeutic diphenylcyclopropenone sensitization with weekly scalp DPC. The sequencing here drew on whole blood, taken in connection with sensitization to the hapten diphenylcyclopropenone (DPC). Source of these receptors: a woman aged 45 to 65 with alopecia areata. Some clones in this sample may be carry-over from other donors' samples.

The chain carries TRBV12-3 or TRBV12-4 and TRBJ2-3; 12 bases map to TRBD2. This CDR3 is 19 amino acids long. After removal of 2 bases from V and 2 bases from J, the junction contained 11 bases not matched to a gene. The CDR3 reads CASSLLVASGRDYTDTQYF. CDR3 DNA: TGTGCCAGCAGTTTATTGGTGGCTAGCGGGAGGGACTACACAGATACGCAGTATTTT.

The chain links TRBV2 to TRBJ2-1; no definite D call. Germline V gene sequence: CDR1 SNHLY, CDR2 FYNNEI. This CDR3 has 12 residues. Trimming cost V 8 bases and J 2 bases, with 7 bases left between them. The CDR3 sequence: CASQTTYNEQFF. Here the CDR3 DNA reads TGTGCCAGCCAGACAACCTACAATGAGCAGTTCTTC.

A few counts support this clonotype. This sequence joins TRBV15 and TRBJ2-1; D remains unclear. CDR3 length equals 15 residues. From germline, CDR1 is LNHNV and CDR2 YYDKDF (reference sequence). V was pared by 0 bases and J by 1 base, with 7 bases between. The DNA for the CDR3 is TGTGCCACCAGCAGAGATTTCGCTTCCTACAATGAGCAGTTCTTC. It translates to CATSRDFASYNEQFF.

This clonotype was found a few times. The chain employs TRBV28 and TRBJ1-6; no clear D. The CDR3 is 12 residues long. V was clipped by 7 bases and J by 8 bases, with 9 bases between them. Germline-derived CDR1 and CDR2 are MDHEN and SYDVKM. In nucleotides, the CDR3 is TGTGCCAGCACTACCTTGGATTCACCCCTCCACTTT. Its translation: CASTTLDSPLHF.

This clonotype was seen repeatedly, ten times or more. This sequence joins TRBV29-1 and TRBJ2-3; a weak D match, TRBD1 (5 bases). Germline lookup yields CDR1 SQVTM and CDR2 ANQGSEA. This CDR3 spans 12 amino acids. Trimming shortened V by 7 bases and J by 3 bases, and 11 bases separated the two germline ends. CDR3 protein: CSGLGATDTQYF. In DNA form, the CDR3 reads TGCAGCGGACTTGGGGCGACAGATACGCAGTATTTT.

The chain carries TRBV20-1 and TRBJ2-7; no clear D gene. There are 13 residues in the CDR3. From germline, CDR1 is DFQATT and CDR2 SNEGSKA (reference sequence). Trimming took 6 bases from V and 2 from J, leaving 14 bases between them. The CDR3 spells CSAIPRWTYEQYF. The CDR3 DNA sequence: TGCAGTGCCATCCCAAGGTGGACCTACGAGCAGTACTTC.

This clonotype was seen many times. V usage is TRBV6-1 and J usage is TRBJ2-1, with TRBD2 matching over 12 bases. The CDR3 has 15 amino acids. With 2 bases clipped from V and 4 bases from J, the junction kept 0 bases outside the gene matches. CDR1 MNHNS and CDR2 SASEGT come from the germline V gene. Written as DNA, the CDR3 is TGTGCCAGCAGTGAACTAGCGGGAGGGTACAATGAGCAGTTCTTC. This codes for CASSELAGGYNEQFF.

V usage is TRBV7-2 and J usage is TRBJ1-6, with a possible D match to TRBD1 (5 bases). The V end lost 3 bases, the J end lost 9 bases, and 15 bases lay between the germline ends. Germline CDR1 and CDR2: SGHTA and FQGNSA. The length of the CDR3 is 15 residues. Written as DNA, the CDR3 is TGTGCCAGCAGCTTCCTGCAGGGCCAGGTTTCACCCCTCCACTTT. Its translation: CASSFLQGQVSPLHF.

This clonotype was recorded many times. The rearrangement links TRBV20-1 to TRBJ2-1, with 8 bases matching TRBD2. V was pared by 5 bases and J by 5 bases, with 5 bases of the junction left unmatched. The germline V gene has CDR1 DFQATT and CDR2 SNEGSKA (reference sequence). The CDR3 length is 13 residues. CDR3 region: CSAPRTSHNEQFF. DNA of the CDR3: TGCAGTGCTCCCCGGACTAGCCACAATGAGCAGTTCTTC.

This clonotype has a count of ten or more. The V and J genes are TRBV20-1 and TRBJ2-1; possibly TRBD1 or TRBD2 for D (5 bases each). The CDR3 is made up of 15 amino acids. The germline V gene has CDR1 DFQATT and CDR2 SNEGSKA (reference sequence). Trimming stripped 0 bases from V and 2 bases from J, with 11 bases between. The CDR3 protein is CSARDHEGPYNEQFF. In nucleotides, the CDR3 is TGCAGTGCTAGAGATCATGAGGGACCCTACAATGAGCAGTTCTTC.

The chain couples TRBV7-9 to TRBJ2-1; D ambiguous. Trimming pared 0 bases from V and 9 bases from J, leaving 12 bases between. Germline values: CDR1 SEHNR, CDR2 FQNEAQ (reference sequence). This CDR3 has 14 amino acids. The chain's CDR3 is CASSLADAPGEQFF. CDR3 coding DNA: TGTGCCAGCAGCTTAGCGGACGCCCCGGGTGAGCAGTTCTTC.

This clonotype was seen at least ten times. The chain couples TRBV23-1 to TRBJ1-6, with no clear D. TRBV23-1 has ORF status, its function being uncertain. This CDR3 spans 17 amino acids. Trimming stripped 0 bases from V and 0 bases from J, with 9 bases between. In DNA, the CDR3 is TGCGCCAGCAGTCAATCGCGGGAGCGCTCCTATAATTCACCCCTCCACTTT. This encodes CASSQSRERSYNSPLHF.

J is TRBJ2-2 and V is TRBV15; 8 nucleotides line up with TRBD1. CDR3 length equals 14 residues. CDR1 LNHNV and CDR2 YYDKDF come from the germline V gene (reference sequence). Unmatched junction bases numbered 8, after V lost 10 bases and J lost 4 bases. CDR3 in DNA: TGTGCCATCGGACAGGGCGGAAGCACCGGGGAGCTGTTTTTT. The encoded protein is CAIGQGGSTGELFF.

This clonotype was counted many times. The V gene is TRBV3-1, the J gene TRBJ1-1; D gene unclear. The CDR3 is made up of 14 amino acids. Between the trimmed V and J ends, which lost 3 bases and 0 bases, there was a span of 8 bases. Germline V CDR1 and CDR2: LGHDT, YNNKEL (reference sequence). This chain's CDR3 is CASSHIAVNTEAFF. The CDR3 DNA is TGTGCCAGCAGCCACATCGCGGTGAACACTGAAGCTTTCTTT.